This is a list of T cell receptor beta chains from one sample in a study of blood T cell repertoires in COVID-19. Profiling relied on immunoSEQ multiplex PCR, and the TCRdb table lists in-frame clones only, not all of them. The sample records about 42,000 clones, roughly 90% being singletons. Sequenced: peripheral blood. The receptor set was obtained from a human donor in a cohort sampled during active COVID-19. Both conserved end residues are part of each CDR3. The D gene is left open where the match is weak. Size is omitted from some rows. Given values are once, few, many or a class for expanded clones.

-,TRBV19,TRBJ2-3,TRBD2,CASSIPGGAGTDTQYF,TGTGCCAGTAGTATCCCCGGGGGGGCCGGAACAGATACGCAGTATTTT
-,TRBV29-1,TRBJ1-1,TRBD1,CSVEAGTGMNTEAFF,TGCAGCGTTGAAGCCGGGACAGGAATGAACACTGAAGCTTTCTTT
-,TRBV15,TRBJ1-2,TRBD1,CATSWDRGIGVDGYTF,TGTGCCACCAGTTGGGACAGGGGTATTGGGGTCGATGGCTACACCTTC
-,TRBV4-2,TRBJ2-3,TRBD2,CASSQAVAGAVDTQYF,TGTGCCAGCAGCCAAGCAGTAGCGGGAGCGGTAGATACGCAGTATTTT
-,TRBV6-2/TRBV6-3,TRBJ1-5,TRBD1,CASSYDQGAYQPQHF,TGTGCCAGCAGTTACGACCAGGGGGCCTATCAGCCCCAGCATTTT
-,TRBV3-1/TRBV3-2,TRBJ2-5,TRBD2,CASSLASGRETQYF,TGTGCCAGCAGCCTGGCTAGCGGGCGGGAGACCCAGTACTTC
-,TRBV7-9,TRBJ1-1,TRBD1,CATPRGIGTANTEAFF,TGTGCCACCCCGCGAGGAATCGGGACAGCGAACACTGAAGCTTTCTTT
-,TRBV9,TRBJ2-5,TRBD1,CASSPYGTGHWGESQYF,TGTGCCAGCAGCCCATACGGGACAGGCCATTGGGGAGAGTCCCAGTACTTC
-,TRBV15,TRBJ2-2,-,CATSRGGTRTGELFF,TGTGCCACCAGCAGAGGAGGGACTCGGACCGGGGAGCTGTTTTTT
-,TRBV3-1/TRBV3-2,TRBJ2-5,-,CASSQDGADQETQYF,TGTGCCAGCAGCCAAGATGGGGCAGACCAAGAGACCCAGTACTTC
-,TRBV4-3,TRBJ1-2,-,CASSQDPGPYGYTF,TGCGCCAGCAGCCAAGACCCAGGGCCTTATGGCTACACCTTC
once,TRBV30,TRBJ1-3,TRBD1,CAWTYTGAGNTIYF,TGTGCCTGGACTTATACAGGGGCTGGAAACACCATATATTTT
once,TRBV30,TRBJ1-4,TRBD1,CAWTRGTGSEKLFF,TGTGCCTGGACCCGTGGGACAGGGAGTGAAAAACTGTTTTTT
-,TRBV13,TRBJ2-7,TRBD1,CASTKGTDTYEQYF,TGTGCCAGCACCAAAGGGACAGATACCTACGAGCAGTACTTC
-,TRBV27,TRBJ2-3,TRBD1,CASSSLLYRDRGADTQYF,TGTGCCAGCAGTTCACTACTATACCGGGACAGGGGAGCAGATACGCAGTATTTT
-,TRBV5-4,TRBJ1-1,-,CASSLFGGEAFF,TGTGCCAGCAGCCTTTTCGGAGGGGAAGCTTTCTTT
-,TRBV24-1,TRBJ2-2,TRBD1,CATSESGTGNTGELFF,TGTGCCACCAGTGAATCCGGGACAGGGAACACCGGGGAGCTGTTTTTT
-,TRBV5-5,TRBJ2-1,-,CASSLGPRGASYNEQFF,TGTGCCAGCAGCTTGGGCCCCAGGGGGGCTAGCTACAATGAGCAGTTCTTC
-,TRBV4-3,TRBJ2-2,-,CASSRYTAGELFF,TGCGCCAGCAGCCGGTATACTGCCGGGGAGCTGTTTTTT
-,TRBV4-3,TRBJ2-3,-,CASSQGRGVGTDTQYF,TGCGCCAGCAGCCAAGGGCGCGGGGTAGGAACAGATACGCAGTATTTT
-,TRBV28,TRBJ2-5,-,CASRADSGSGTQYF,TGTGCCAGCAGAGCGGACAGCGGCTCGGGGACCCAGTACTTC
-,TRBV6-2/TRBV6-3,TRBJ2-3,TRBD1,CASSYPNRGSTDTQYF,TGTGCCAGCAGTTATCCTAACAGGGGTAGCACAGATACGCAGTATTTT
once,TRBV19,TRBJ2-2,-,CASSPRSQGTNTGELFF,TGTGCCAGTAGCCCTAGATCTCAGGGAACGAACACCGGGGAGCTGTTTTTT
-,TRBV9,TRBJ2-5,TRBD2,CASSPSGRGGGKTQYF,TGTGCCAGCAGCCCCAGCGGGCGGGGGGGTGGAAAGACCCAGTACTTC
-,TRBV4-2,TRBJ2-2,-,CASSRPGLDTGELFF,TGTGCCAGCAGCCGACCGGGACTGGACACCGGGGAGCTGTTTTTT
-,TRBV2,TRBJ2-7,TRBD1,CASSEALGGQGAWEQYF,TGTGCCAGCAGTGAAGCGTTAGGGGGACAGGGGGCGTGGGAGCAGTACTTC
-,TRBV9,TRBJ1-2,-,CASSVDTDNYGYTF,TGTGCCAGCAGCGTAGACACAGATAACTATGGCTACACCTTC
-,TRBV5-6,TRBJ2-7,TRBD1,CASSPGQGHMLQYF,TGTGCCAGCAGTCCGGGACAGGGCCACATGTTGCAGTACTTC
-,TRBV19,TRBJ2-5,-,CASSTAQGFSVFETQYF,TGTGCCAGTAGTACTGCCCAGGGTTTCAGCGTCTTCGAGACCCAGTACTTC
-,TRBV7-2,TRBJ2-7,-,CASSFLSHSYEQYF,TGTGCCAGCAGCTTCCTATCTCACTCCTACGAGCAGTACTTC
-,TRBV19,TRBJ1-3,-,CASTTTWERANSGNTIYF,TGTGCCAGTACCACAACCTGGGAGCGGGCTAACTCTGGAAACACCATATATTTT
once,TRBV19,TRBJ2-1,TRBD2,CASSITSGGAPSHEQFF,TGTGCCAGTAGTATCACTAGCGGGGGGGCTCCGTCCCATGAGCAGTTCTTC
-,TRBV15,TRBJ1-5,-,CATSSPHLYQPQHF,TGTGCCACCAGCAGTCCTCACCTATACCAGCCCCAGCATTTT
-,TRBV20-1,TRBJ2-5,TRBD2,CSASGFGTSGKETQYF,TGCAGTGCTAGTGGCTTCGGGACTAGCGGAAAAGAGACCCAGTACTTC
-,TRBV18,TRBJ2-1,TRBD2,CASSTGLAGVNEQFF,TGTGCCAGCTCAACGGGACTAGCGGGAGTTAATGAGCAGTTCTTC
-,TRBV5-1,TRBJ1-3,-,CASSLAAGIGNTIYF,TGCGCCAGCAGCTTGGCAGCAGGGATCGGAAACACCATATATTTT
-,TRBV13,TRBJ2-7,TRBD1,CASSLGDRVLDEQYF,TGTGCCAGCAGCTTAGGCGACAGGGTTTTGGACGAGCAGTACTTC